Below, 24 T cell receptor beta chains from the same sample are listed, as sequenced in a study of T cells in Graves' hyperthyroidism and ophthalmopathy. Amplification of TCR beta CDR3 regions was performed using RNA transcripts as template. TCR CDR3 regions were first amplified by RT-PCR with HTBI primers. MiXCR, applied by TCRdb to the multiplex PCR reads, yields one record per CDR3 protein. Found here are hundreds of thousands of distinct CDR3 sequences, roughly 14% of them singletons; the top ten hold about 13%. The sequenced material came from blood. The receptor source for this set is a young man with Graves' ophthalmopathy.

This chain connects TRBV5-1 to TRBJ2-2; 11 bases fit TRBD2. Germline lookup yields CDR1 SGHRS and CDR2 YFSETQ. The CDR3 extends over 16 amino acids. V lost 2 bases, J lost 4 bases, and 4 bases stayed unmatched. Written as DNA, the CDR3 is TGCGCCAGCAGCTTTTTAGCGGGAGGGCCCACCGGGGAGCTGTTTTTT. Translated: CASSFLAGGPTGELFF.

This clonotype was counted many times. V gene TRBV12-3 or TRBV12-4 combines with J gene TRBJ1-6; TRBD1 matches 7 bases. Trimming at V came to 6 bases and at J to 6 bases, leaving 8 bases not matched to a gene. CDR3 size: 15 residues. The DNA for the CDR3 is TGTGCCAGCAGCTTTGGGACAGACTTTAATTCACCCCTCCACTTT. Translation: CASSFGTDFNSPLHF.

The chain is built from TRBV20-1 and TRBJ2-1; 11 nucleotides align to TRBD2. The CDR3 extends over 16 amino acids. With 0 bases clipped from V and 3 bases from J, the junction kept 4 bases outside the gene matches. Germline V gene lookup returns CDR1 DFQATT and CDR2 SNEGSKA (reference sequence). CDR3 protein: CSARDRLAGYYNEQFF. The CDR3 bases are TGCAGTGCTAGAGACCGACTAGCGGGATACTACAATGAGCAGTTCTTC.

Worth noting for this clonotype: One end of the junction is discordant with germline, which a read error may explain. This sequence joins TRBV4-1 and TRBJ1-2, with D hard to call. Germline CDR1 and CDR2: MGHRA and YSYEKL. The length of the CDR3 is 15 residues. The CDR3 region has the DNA TGTGCCAGCAGCCAAGAGCGTTGGGAGCCTTATGGCTACACCTTC. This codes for CASSQERWEPYGYTF.

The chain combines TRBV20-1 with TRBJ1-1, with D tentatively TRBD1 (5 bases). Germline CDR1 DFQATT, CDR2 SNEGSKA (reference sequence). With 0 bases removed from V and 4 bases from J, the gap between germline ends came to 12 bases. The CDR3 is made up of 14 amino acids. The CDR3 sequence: CSARDIGGFTEAFF. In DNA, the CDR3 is TGCAGTGCTAGAGATATCGGGGGATTCACTGAAGCTTTCTTT.

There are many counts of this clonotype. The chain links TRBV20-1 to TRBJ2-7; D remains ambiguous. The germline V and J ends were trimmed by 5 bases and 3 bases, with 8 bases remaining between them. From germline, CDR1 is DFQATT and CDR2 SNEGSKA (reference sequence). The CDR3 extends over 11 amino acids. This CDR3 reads CSASTLYEQYF. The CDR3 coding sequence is TGCAGTGCTTCGACTCTCTACGAGCAGTACTTC.

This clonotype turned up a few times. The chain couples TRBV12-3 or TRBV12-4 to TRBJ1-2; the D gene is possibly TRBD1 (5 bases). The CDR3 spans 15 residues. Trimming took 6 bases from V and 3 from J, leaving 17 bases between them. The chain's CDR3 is CASSSNLGGDYGYTF. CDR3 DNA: TGTGCCAGCAGCTCCAATTTGGGGGGGGACTATGGCTACACCTTC.

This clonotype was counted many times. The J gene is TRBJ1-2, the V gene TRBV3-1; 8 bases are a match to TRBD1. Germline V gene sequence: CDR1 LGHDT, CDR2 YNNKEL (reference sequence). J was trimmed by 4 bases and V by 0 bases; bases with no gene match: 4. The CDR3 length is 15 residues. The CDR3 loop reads CASSQEPGGLYGYTF. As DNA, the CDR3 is TGTGCCAGCAGCCAAGAGCCAGGGGGCCTCTATGGCTACACCTTC.

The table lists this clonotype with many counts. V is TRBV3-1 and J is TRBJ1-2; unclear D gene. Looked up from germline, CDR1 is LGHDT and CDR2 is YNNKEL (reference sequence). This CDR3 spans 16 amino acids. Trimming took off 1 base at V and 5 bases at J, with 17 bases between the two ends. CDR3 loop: CASSQGATAILYGYTF. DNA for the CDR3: TGTGCCAGCAGCCAAGGGGCTACAGCAATACTTTATGGCTACACCTTC.

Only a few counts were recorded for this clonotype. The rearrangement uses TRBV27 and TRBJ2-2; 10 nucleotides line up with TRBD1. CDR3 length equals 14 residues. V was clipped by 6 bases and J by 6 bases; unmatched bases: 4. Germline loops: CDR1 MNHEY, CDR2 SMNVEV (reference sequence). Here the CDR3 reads CASRETGGSGELFF. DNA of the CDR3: TGTGCCAGCAGGGAGACAGGGGGCTCCGGGGAGCTGTTTTTT.

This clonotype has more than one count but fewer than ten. CDR3 region: CASRGQGGNQPQHF. In DNA form, the CDR3 reads TGTGCCAGCCGAGGACAGGGGGGCAATCAGCCCCAGCATTTT. The rearrangement uses TRBV19 and TRBJ1-5, with 10 bases matching TRBD1. This CDR3 is built from 14 residues. Trimming took 9 bases from V and 2 from J; bases not matched to a gene: 4. CDR1 is LNHDA, CDR2 SQIVND, per germline (reference sequence).

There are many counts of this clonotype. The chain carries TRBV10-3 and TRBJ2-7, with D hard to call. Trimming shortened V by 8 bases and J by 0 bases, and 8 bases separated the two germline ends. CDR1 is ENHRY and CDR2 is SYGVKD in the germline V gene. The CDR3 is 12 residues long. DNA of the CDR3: TGTGCCATCGGACGGAACTCCTACGAGCAGTACTTC. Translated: CAIGRNSYEQYF.

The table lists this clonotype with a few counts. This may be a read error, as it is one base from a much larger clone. CDR3 residues: CASSLAELRGMNTEAFF. CDR3 DNA sequence: TGCGCCAGCAGCTTGGCCGAACTTAGGGGGATGAACACTGAAGCTTTCTTT. The V gene is TRBV5-1, the J gene TRBJ1-1, with D tentatively TRBD1 (6 bases). CDR1 is SGHRS and CDR2 is YFSETQ in the germline V gene. This CDR3 has 17 residues. V was shortened by 0 bases and J by 0 bases, with 15 bases between the two germline ends.

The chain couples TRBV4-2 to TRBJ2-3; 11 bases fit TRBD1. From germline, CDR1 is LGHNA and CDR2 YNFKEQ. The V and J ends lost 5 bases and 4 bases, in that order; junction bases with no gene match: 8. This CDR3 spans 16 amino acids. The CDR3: CASSSQDRGLSDTQYF. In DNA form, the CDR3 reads TGTGCCAGCAGCTCCCAGGACAGGGGGCTTTCAGATACGCAGTATTTT.

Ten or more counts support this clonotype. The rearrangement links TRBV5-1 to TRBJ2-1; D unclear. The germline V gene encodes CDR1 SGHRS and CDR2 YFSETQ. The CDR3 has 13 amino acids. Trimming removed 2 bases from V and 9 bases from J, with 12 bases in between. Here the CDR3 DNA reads TGCGCCAGCAGCTTTGGCCAGGCCACTGAGCAGTTCTTC. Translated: CASSFGQATEQFF.

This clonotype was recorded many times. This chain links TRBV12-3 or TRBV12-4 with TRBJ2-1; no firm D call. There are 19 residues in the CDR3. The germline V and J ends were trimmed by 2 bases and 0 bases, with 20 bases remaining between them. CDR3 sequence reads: CASSLSLRRPMRSYNEQFF. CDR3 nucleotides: TGTGCCAGCAGTTTATCTCTTCGCCGGCCCATGCGCTCCTACAATGAGCAGTTCTTC.

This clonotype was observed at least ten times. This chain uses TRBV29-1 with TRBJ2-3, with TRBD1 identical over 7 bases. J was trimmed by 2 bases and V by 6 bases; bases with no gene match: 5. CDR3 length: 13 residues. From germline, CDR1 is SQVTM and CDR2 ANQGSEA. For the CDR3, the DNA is TGCAGCGTCGCCGGGACAGTCACAGATACGCAGTATTTT. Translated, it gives CSVAGTVTDTQYF.

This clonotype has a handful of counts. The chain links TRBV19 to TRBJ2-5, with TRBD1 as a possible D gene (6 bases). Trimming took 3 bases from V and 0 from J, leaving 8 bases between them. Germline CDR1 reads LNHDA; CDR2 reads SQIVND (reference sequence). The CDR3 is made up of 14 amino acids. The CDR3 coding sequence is TGTGCCAGTAGTATTGGGGGCAACCAAGAGACCCAGTACTTC. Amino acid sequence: CASSIGGNQETQYF.

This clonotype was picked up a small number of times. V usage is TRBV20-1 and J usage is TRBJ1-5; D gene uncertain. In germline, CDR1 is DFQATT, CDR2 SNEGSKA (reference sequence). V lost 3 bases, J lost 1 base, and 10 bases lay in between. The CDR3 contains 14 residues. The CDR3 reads CSASLGGSNQPQHF. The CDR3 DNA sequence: TGCAGTGCTAGTCTGGGAGGCAGCAATCAGCCCCAGCATTTT.

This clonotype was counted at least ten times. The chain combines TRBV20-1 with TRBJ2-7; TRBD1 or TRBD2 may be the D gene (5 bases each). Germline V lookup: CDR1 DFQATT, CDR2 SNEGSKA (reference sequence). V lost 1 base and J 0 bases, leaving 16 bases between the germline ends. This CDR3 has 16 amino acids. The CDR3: CSARATGTASSYEQYF. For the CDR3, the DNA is TGCAGTGCTAGAGCGACCGGGACGGCGAGCTCCTACGAGCAGTACTTC.

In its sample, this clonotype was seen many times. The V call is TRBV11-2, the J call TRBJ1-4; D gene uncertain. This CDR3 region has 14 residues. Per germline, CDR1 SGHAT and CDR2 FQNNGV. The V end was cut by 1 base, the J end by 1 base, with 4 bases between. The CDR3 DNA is TGTGCCAGCAGCTTAGGAGTAACTAATGAAAAACTGTTTTTT. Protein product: CASSLGVTNEKLFF.

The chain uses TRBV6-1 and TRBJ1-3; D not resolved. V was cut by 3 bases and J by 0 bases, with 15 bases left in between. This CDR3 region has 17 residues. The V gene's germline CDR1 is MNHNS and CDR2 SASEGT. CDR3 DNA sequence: TGTGCCAGCAGTGATCAAGGGCCTATTTACTCTGGAAACACCATATATTTT. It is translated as CASSDQGPIYSGNTIYF.

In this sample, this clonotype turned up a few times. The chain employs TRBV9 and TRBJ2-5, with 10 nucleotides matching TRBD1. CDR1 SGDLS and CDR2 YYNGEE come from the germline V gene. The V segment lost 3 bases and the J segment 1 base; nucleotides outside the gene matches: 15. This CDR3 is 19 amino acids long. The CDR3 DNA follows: TGTGCCAGCAGCGCAGGGACCGGGACAGGGGCCTTATTCCAAGAGACCCAGTACTTC. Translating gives CASSAGTGTGALFQETQYF.

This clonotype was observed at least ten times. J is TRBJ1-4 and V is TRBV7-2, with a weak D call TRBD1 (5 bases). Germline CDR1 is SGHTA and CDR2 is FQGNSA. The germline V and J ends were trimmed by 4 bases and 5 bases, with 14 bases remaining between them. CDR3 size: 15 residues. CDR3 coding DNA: TGTGCCAGCAGCTCCCAGGCAGGGTCAAATGAAAAACTGTTTTTT. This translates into CASSSQAGSNEKLFF.